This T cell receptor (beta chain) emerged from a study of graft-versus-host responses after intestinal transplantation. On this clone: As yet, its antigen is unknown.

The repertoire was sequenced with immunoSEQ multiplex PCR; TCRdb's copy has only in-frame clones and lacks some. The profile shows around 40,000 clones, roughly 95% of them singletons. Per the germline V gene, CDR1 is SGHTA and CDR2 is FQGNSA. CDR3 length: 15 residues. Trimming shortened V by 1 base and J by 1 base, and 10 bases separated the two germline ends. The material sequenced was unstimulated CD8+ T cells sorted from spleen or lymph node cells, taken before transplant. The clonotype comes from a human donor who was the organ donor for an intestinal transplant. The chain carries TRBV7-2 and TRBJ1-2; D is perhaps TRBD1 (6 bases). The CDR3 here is CASSLVEGGNYGYTF. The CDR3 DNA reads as TGTGCCAGCAGCTTAGTGGAGGGGGGTAACTATGGCTACACCTTC. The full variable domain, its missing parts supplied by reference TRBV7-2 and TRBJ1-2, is GAGVSQSPSNKVTEKGKDVELRCDPISGHTALYWYRQSLGQGLEFLIYFQGNSAPDKSGLPSDRFSAERTGGSVSTLTIQRTQQEDSAVYLCASSLVEGGNYGYTFGSGTRLTVV.